Following are 21 T cell receptor beta chains from one sample sequenced in a study of blood T cell repertoires in COVID-19. Here immunoSEQ multiplex PCR was the method, and the copy in TCRdb shows in-frame clones only, minus some. The profile shows around 250,000 clones, around 86% of them singletons. Source material: peripheral blood. All receptors derive from a woman aged 70 to 79 with active or convalescent COVID-19.

The chain recombines TRBV19 with TRBJ2-5; 8 nucleotides agree with TRBD2. Germline V gene sequence: CDR1 LNHDA, CDR2 SQIVND (reference sequence). This CDR3 has 15 residues. V trimming: 6 bases; J trimming: 5 bases; junction bases outside the gene matches: 11. CDR3 in amino acids: CASSLAGLLGETQYF. The CDR3 DNA reads TGTGCCAGTAGCCTAGCGGGCCTACTCGGGGAGACCCAGTACTTC.

CDR3 DNA sequence: TGTGCCAGCAGCTTTAGCGGGGGCGAGCTCTCCTACAATGAGCAGTTCTTC. Its protein product is CASSFSGGELSYNEQFF. This sequence joins TRBV7-2 and TRBJ2-1; 9 nucleotides align to TRBD2. The CDR3 runs 17 residues. Trimming at V came to 3 bases and at J to 0 bases, leaving 6 bases not matched to a gene. The V gene's germline CDR1 is SGHTA and CDR2 FQGNSA. The entire variable domain, with the rest obtained from reference TRBV7-2 and TRBJ2-1, is as follows: GAGVSQSPSNKVTEKGKDVELRCDPISGHTALYWYRQSLGQGLEFLIYFQGNSAPDKSGLPSDRFSAERTGGSVSTLTIQRTQQEDSAVYLCASSFSGGELSYNEQFFGPGTRLTVL.

This chain joins TRBV6-6 and TRBJ1-2; 8 bases line up with TRBD1. Germline loops: CDR1 MNHNY, CDR2 SVGAGI (reference sequence). CDR3 length equals 16 residues. Trimming removed 5 bases from V and 5 bases from J; junction bases left unmatched: 13. The CDR3 sequence is CASSRNSQGGRYGYTF. Written as DNA, the CDR3 is TGTGCCAGCAGTCGAAACTCACAGGGGGGTAGATATGGCTACACCTTC.

There are a few counts of this clone. Other nucleotide sequences from this sample produce the same CDR3. This chain joins TRBV4-3 and TRBJ2-2, with D possibly being TRBD2 (5 bases). The V end lost 0 bases, the J end lost 7 bases, and 12 bases lay between the germline ends. The CDR3 contains 15 residues. Germline-derived CDR1 and CDR2 are LGHNA and YSLEER. This CDR3 reads CASSQDIRESGELFF. CDR3 sequence (DNA): TGCGCCAGCAGCCAAGATATTAGGGAGAGCGGGGAGCTGTTTTTT.

The CDR3 DNA is TGTGCTAGTGGTTTGAACACAGCCGGGGCCTATAATTCACCCCTCCACTTT. Translation gives CASGLNTAGAYNSPLHF. The chain uses TRBV12-5 and TRBJ1-6; the D is unclear. The CDR3 spans 17 residues. V lost 2 bases and J 2 bases, leaving 13 bases between the germline ends. Germline lookup yields CDR1 LGHNT and CDR2 FRNRAP.

This sequence joins TRBV7-2 and TRBJ2-7, with 10 bases fitting TRBD2. The CDR3 is 17 amino acids. V shed 3 bases, J shed 6 bases, and the junction held 14 bases outside the gene matches. Looked up from germline, CDR1 is SGHTA and CDR2 is FQGNSA. CDR3 amino acids: CASSFLPGLASSVEQYF. CDR3 DNA sequence: TGTGCCAGCAGCTTCCTCCCGGGACTAGCGTCATCCGTCGAGCAGTACTTC.

This clone appeared once. The chain is built from TRBV6-1 and TRBJ1-1; weak D call: TRBD1 (6 bases). The CDR3 loop spans 15 amino acids. The germline V gene has CDR1 MNHNS and CDR2 SASEGT. V gave up 3 bases and J gave up 7 bases, with 18 bases separating them. The CDR3 DNA follows: TGTGCCAGCAGTGACTACCTCCCCGGACAGATTGAAGCTTTCTTT. Its protein product is CASSDYLPGQIEAFF.

The V call is TRBV7-3, the J call TRBJ2-3; 10 bases map to TRBD2. Trimming at V came to 4 bases and at J to 5 bases, leaving 9 bases not matched to a gene. Germline V gene data show CDR1 as SGHTA and CDR2 as FQGTGA. This CDR3 region has 16 residues. CDR3 in DNA: TGTGCCAGCAGCTCACTACCGGGACTAGCGAAAGATACGCAGTATTTT. It codes for CASSSLPGLAKDTQYF.

The J gene is TRBJ1-6, the V gene TRBV5-1; TRBD1 is a possible D gene (6 bases). CDR1 SGHRS and CDR2 YFSETQ come from the germline V gene. V was pared by 7 bases and J by 5 bases, with 13 bases between. CDR3 size: 14 residues. CDR3: CASGRDTNNSPLHF. In nucleotides, the CDR3 is TGCGCCAGCGGACGGGACACTAATAATTCACCCCTCCACTTT.

The chain links TRBV6-2 or TRBV6-3 to TRBJ2-2, with 10 bases fitting TRBD2. Germline V gene lookup returns CDR1 MNHEY and CDR2 SVGEGT. V gave up 2 bases and J gave up 3 bases; unmatched junction bases: 12. CDR3 length equals 19 residues. The CDR3 sequence is CASSYPRASGGVDTGELFF. The DNA for the CDR3 is TGTGCCAGCAGTTACCCTAGGGCTAGCGGGGGAGTCGACACCGGGGAGCTGTTTTTT.

The chain recombines TRBV11-3 with TRBJ2-1, with D perhaps TRBD1 (5 bases). V was trimmed by 5 bases and J by 6 bases, leaving 11 bases between them. From germline, CDR1 is SGHNT and CDR2 YENEEA. This CDR3 contains 13 residues. CDR3 amino acids: CASSHVDSNEQFF. The CDR3 DNA sequence: TGTGCCAGCAGCCACGTTGACAGCAATGAGCAGTTCTTC.

This clone was observed a single time. The CDR3 DNA sequence: TGTGCCAGCAGTGATCCCCCGGCGGGGACCTTC. This translates into CASSDPPAGTF. The rearrangement uses TRBV6-1 and TRBJ1-2; D uncertain. V gave up 3 bases and J gave up 14 bases, with 13 bases separating them. CDR3 size: 11 residues. Germline loops: CDR1 MNHNS, CDR2 SASEGT.

The chain employs TRBV4-1 and TRBJ2-1, with TRBD2 matching 11 bases. There are 16 residues in the CDR3. Germline trimming cut 1 base from V and 4 bases from J; bases unmatched to any gene: 3. The V gene's germline CDR1 is MGHRA and CDR2 YSYEKL. For the CDR3, the DNA is TGCGCCAGCAGCCAAGTACTAGCGGGGGTTTACAATGAGCAGTTCTTC. This codes for CASSQVLAGVYNEQFF.

This clone was seen once. The chain combines TRBV4-1 with TRBJ1-4, with 8 bases fitting TRBD1. This CDR3 comprises 12 residues. V lost 11 bases to trimming and J lost 8 bases; unmatched junction nucleotides: 7. CDR1 is MGHRA and CDR2 is YSYEKL in the germline V gene. This chain's CDR3 is CARGTGKEKLFF. Written as DNA, the CDR3 is TGCGCCCGCGGGACAGGTAAGGAAAAACTGTTTTTT.

The J gene is TRBJ2-1, the V gene TRBV18; the D is unclear. There are 12 residues in the CDR3. Trimming took 2 bases from V and 7 from J, leaving 6 bases between them. Germline CDR1 and CDR2: KGHSH and LQKENI. The CDR3 sequence is CASSPNGNEQFF. Here the CDR3 DNA reads TGTGCCAGCTCACCAAACGGGAATGAGCAGTTCTTC.

The V and J genes are TRBV19 and TRBJ2-3; TRBD1 aligns across 7 bases. With V trimmed by 5 bases and J by 5 bases, 7 bases remained unmatched. The CDR3 covers 14 residues. Germline-derived CDR1 and CDR2 are LNHDA and SQIVND (reference sequence). The CDR3 sequence is CASSPGTVRDTQYF. The DNA of the CDR3 is TGTGCCAGTAGTCCCGGGACAGTGAGAGATACGCAGTATTTT.

This clone was seen more than once but under ten times. The chain recombines TRBV6-5 with TRBJ1-4, with D tentatively TRBD1 (5 bases). Germline CDR1 reads MNHEY; CDR2 reads SVGAGI. Trimming pared 6 bases from V and 6 bases from J, leaving 11 bases between. The CDR3 covers 13 residues. This CDR3 reads CASSQGSDEKLFF. The DNA for the CDR3 is TGTGCCAGCAGCCAGGGCTCTGATGAAAAACTGTTTTTT.

The V gene is TRBV7-6, the J gene TRBJ2-1; 12 positions agree with TRBD2. CDR3 length equals 15 residues. V was clipped by 6 bases and J by 7 bases; unmatched bases: 7. Germline values: CDR1 SGHVS, CDR2 FNYEAQ. The CDR3 nucleotides read TGTGCCAGCAGTCTCGGACTAGCGGGGTTGAATGAGCAGTTCTTC. It is translated as CASSLGLAGLNEQFF.

The V call is TRBV5-1, the J call TRBJ2-1; 8 nucleotides agree with TRBD2. This CDR3 comprises 18 residues. Germline V gene data show CDR1 as SGHRS and CDR2 as YFSETQ. The junction had 18 bases not matched to a gene; V was cut back by 3 bases and J by 7 bases. In DNA, the CDR3 is TGCGCCAGCAGCTCGGGACCCTCTGGCGGGGGGTTCTTGAATGAGCAGTTCTTC. Its protein product is CASSSGPSGGGFLNEQFF. Using reference TRBV5-1 and TRBJ2-1 for the parts outside the CDR3, the full variable domain is KAGVTQTPRYLIKTRGQQVTLSCSPISGHRSVSWYQQTPGQGLQFLFEYFSETQRNKGNFPGRFSGRQFSNSRSEMNVSTLELGDSALYLCASSSGPSGGGFLNEQFFGPGTRLTVL.

The rearrangement uses TRBV2 and TRBJ1-3; 7 positions match TRBD1. The CDR3 loop spans 13 amino acids. Per germline, CDR1 SNHLY and CDR2 FYNNEI. V lost 5 bases, J lost 4 bases, and 2 bases stayed unmatched. In nucleotides, the CDR3 is TGTGCCAGCAGTACAGGGGTGGGAAACACCATATATTTT. Translated, it gives CASSTGVGNTIYF.

V gene TRBV7-9 combines with J gene TRBJ2-1; possibly TRBD2 for D (6 bases). V lost 3 bases and J lost 4, with 7 bases in between. In germline, CDR1 is SEHNR, CDR2 FQNEAQ (reference sequence). The CDR3 contains 13 residues. The CDR3 DNA sequence: TGTGCCAGCAGCTTCGGGACTTACAATGAGCAGTTCTTC. Translated: CASSFGTYNEQFF.